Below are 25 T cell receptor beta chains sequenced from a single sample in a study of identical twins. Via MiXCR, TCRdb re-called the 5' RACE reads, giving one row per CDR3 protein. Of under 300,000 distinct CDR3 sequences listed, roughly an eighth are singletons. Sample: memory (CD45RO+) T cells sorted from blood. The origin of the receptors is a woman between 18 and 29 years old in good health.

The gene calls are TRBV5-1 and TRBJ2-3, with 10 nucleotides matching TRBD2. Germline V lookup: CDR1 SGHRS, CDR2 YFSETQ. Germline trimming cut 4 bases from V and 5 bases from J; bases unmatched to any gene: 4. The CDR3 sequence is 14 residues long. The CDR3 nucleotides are TGCGCCAGCAGCGACCTAGCGGGAGTAGATACGCAGTATTTT. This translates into CASSDLAGVDTQYF.

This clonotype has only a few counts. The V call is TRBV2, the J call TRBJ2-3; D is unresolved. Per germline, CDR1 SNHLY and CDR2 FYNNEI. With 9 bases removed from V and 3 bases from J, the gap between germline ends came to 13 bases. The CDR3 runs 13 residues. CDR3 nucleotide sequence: TGTGCCAGTTTGGAGCGTCGAACAGATACGCAGTATTTT. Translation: CASLERRTDTQYF.

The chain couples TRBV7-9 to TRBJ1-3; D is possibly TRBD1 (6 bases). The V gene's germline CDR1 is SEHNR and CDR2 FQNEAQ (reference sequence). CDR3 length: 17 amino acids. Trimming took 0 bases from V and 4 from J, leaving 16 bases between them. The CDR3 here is CASSLASGGAEGNTIYF. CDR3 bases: TGTGCCAGCAGCTTAGCCTCCGGGGGCGCGGAGGGAAACACCATATATTTT.

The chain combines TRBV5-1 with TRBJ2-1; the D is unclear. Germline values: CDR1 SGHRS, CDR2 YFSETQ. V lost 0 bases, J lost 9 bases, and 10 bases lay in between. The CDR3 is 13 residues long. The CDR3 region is CASSLGPHGEQFF. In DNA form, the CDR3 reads TGCGCCAGCAGCTTGGGCCCGCACGGTGAGCAGTTCTTC.

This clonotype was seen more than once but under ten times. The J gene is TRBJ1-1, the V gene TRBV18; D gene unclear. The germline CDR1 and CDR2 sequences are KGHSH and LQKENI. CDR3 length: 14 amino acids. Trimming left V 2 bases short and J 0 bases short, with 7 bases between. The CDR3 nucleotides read TGTGCCAGCTCACCAGGACGGGTGAACACTGAAGCTTTCTTT. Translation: CASSPGRVNTEAFF. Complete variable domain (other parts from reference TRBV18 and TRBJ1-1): NAGVMQNPRHLVRRRGQEARLRCSPMKGHSHVYWYRQLPEEGLKFMVYLQKENIIDESGMPKERFSAEFPKEGPSILRIQQVVRGDSAAYFCASSPGRVNTEAFFGQGTRLTVV.

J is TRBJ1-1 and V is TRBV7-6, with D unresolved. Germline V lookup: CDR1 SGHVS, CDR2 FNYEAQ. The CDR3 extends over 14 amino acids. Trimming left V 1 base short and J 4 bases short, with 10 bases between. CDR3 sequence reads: CASSLETETTEAFF. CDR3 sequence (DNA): TGTGCCAGCAGCTTAGAAACAGAGACCACTGAAGCTTTCTTT.

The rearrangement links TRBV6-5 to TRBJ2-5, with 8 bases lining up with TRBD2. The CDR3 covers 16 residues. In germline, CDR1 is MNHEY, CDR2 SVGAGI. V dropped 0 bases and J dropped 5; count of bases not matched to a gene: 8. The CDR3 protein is CASSYSIPGLAETQYF. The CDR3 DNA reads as TGTGCCAGCAGTTACTCGATCCCCGGACTAGCTGAGACCCAGTACTTC.

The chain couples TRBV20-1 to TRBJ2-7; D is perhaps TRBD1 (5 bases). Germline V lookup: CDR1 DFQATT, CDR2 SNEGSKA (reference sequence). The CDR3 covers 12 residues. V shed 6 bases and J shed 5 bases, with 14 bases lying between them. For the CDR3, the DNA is TGCAGTGCCTCGACTCAGGGCCACGAGCAGTACTTC. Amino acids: CSASTQGHEQYF.

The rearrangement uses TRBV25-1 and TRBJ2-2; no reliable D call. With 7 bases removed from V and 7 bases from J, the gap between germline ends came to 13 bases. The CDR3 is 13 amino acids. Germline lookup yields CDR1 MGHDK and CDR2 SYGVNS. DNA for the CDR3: TGTGCCAGCACCCCTCTGCCTGGCGGGGAGCTGTTTTTT. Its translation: CASTPLPGGELFF.

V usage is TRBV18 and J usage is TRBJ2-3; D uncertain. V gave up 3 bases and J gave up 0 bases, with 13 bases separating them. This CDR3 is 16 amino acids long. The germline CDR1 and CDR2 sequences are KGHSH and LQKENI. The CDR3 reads CASSPGSPSSTDTQYF. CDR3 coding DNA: TGTGCCAGCTCACCGGGCAGCCCATCTAGCACAGATACGCAGTATTTT.

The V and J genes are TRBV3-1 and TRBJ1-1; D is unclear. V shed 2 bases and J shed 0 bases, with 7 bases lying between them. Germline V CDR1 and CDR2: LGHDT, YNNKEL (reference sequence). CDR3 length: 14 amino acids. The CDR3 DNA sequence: TGTGCCAGCAGCCAACGGACCTTGAACACTGAAGCTTTCTTT. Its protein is CASSQRTLNTEAFF.

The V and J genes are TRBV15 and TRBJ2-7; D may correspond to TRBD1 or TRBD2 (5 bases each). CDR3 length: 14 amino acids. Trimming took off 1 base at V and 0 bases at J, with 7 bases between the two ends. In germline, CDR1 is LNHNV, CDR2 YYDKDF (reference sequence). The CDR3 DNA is TGTGCCACCAGCAGAGGGGGGAGCTCCTACGAGCAGTACTTC. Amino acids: CATSRGGSSYEQYF.

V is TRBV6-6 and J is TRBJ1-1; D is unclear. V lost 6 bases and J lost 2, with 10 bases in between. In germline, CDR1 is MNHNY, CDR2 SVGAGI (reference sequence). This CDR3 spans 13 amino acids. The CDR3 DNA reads TGTGCCAGCAGGCCGCCGATCAACACTGAAGCTTTCTTT. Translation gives CASRPPINTEAFF.

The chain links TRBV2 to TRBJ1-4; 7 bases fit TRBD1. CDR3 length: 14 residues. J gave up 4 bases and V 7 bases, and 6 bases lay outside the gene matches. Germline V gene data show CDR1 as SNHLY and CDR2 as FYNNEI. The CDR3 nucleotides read TGTGCCAGCATAGGAGGGGGCATTAATGAAAAACTGTTTTTT. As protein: CASIGGGINEKLFF.

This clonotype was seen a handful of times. CDR3 DNA sequence: TGTGCCAGCAGTCCACGACAGGTAACTGAAGCTTTCTTT. This gives the protein CASSPRQVTEAFF. V and J are TRBV6-6 and TRBJ1-1, with a possible D match to TRBD1 (6 bases). Trimming cost V 5 bases and J 5 bases, with 12 bases left between them. Looked up from germline, CDR1 is MNHNY and CDR2 is SVGAGI (reference sequence). The CDR3 has 13 amino acids.

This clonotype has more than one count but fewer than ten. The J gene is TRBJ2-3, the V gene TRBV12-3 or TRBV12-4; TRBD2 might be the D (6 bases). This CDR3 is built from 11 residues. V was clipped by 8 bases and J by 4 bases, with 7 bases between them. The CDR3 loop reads CASSGADTQYF. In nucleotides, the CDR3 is TGTGCCAGCTCGGGGGCAGATACGCAGTATTTT.

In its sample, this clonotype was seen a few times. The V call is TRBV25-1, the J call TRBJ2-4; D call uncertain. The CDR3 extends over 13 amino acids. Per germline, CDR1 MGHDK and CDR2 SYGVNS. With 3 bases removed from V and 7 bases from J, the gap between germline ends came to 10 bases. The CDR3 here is CASSDPGVNIQYF. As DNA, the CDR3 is TGTGCCAGCAGTGACCCTGGAGTGAACATTCAGTACTTC.

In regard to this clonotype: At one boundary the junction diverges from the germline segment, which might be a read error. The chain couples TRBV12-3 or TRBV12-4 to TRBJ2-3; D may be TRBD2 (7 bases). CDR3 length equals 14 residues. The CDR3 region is CATSGGGARDTQYF. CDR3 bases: TGTGCCACCAGTGGAGGGGGGGCCAGGGATACGCAGTATTTT.

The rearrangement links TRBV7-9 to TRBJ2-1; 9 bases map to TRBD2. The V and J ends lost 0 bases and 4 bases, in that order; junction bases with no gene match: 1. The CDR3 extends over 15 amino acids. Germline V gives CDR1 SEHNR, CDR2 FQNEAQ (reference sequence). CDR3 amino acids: CASSLASGGYNEQFF. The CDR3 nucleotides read TGTGCCAGCAGCTTAGCTAGCGGGGGATACAATGAGCAGTTCTTC. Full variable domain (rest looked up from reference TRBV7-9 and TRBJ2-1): DTGVSQNPRHKITKRGQNVTFRCDPISEHNRLYWYRQTLGQGPEFLTYFQNEAQLEKSRLLSDRFSAERPKGSFSTLEIQRTEQGDSAMYLCASSLASGGYNEQFFGPGTRLTVL.

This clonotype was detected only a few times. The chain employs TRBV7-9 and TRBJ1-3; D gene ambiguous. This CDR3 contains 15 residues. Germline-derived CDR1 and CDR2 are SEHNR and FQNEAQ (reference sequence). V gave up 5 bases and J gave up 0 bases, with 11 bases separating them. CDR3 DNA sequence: TGTGCCAGCAGCCCTCTGGGAGGCTCTGGAAACACCATATATTTT. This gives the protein CASSPLGGSGNTIYF.

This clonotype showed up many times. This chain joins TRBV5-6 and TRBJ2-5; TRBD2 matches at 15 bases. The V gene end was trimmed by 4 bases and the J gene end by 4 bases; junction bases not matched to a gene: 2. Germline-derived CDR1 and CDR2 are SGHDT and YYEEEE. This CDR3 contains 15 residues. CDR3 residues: CASSLGLAGGETQYF. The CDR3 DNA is TGTGCCAGCAGCCTGGGACTAGCGGGGGGAGAGACCCAGTACTTC.

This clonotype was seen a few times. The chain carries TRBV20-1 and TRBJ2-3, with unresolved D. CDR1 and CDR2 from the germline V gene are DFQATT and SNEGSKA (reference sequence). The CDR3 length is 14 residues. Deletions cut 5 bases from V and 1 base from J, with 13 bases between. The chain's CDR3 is CSAPGPTRTDTQYF. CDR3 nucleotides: TGCAGTGCTCCCGGACCTACTCGCACAGATACGCAGTATTTT.

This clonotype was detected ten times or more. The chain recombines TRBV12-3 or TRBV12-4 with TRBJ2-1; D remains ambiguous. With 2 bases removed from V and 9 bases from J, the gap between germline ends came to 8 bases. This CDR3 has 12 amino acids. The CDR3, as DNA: TGTGCCAGCAGTTTAATGGCGAGTGAGCAGTTCTTC. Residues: CASSLMASEQFF.

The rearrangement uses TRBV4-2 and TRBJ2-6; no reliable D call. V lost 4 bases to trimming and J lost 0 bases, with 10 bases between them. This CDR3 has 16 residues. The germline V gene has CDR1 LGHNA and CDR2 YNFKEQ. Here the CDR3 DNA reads TGTGCCAGCAGCCCCGGGCTGCTCTCTGGGGCCAACGTCCTGACTTTC. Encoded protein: CASSPGLLSGANVLTF.

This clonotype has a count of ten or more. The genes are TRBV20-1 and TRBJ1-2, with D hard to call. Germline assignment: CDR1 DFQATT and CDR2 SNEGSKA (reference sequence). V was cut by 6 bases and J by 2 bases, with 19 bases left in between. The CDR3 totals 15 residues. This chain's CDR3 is CSATRGGGVNYGYTF. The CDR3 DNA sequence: TGCAGTGCGACGCGGGGAGGCGGCGTCAACTATGGCTACACCTTC.